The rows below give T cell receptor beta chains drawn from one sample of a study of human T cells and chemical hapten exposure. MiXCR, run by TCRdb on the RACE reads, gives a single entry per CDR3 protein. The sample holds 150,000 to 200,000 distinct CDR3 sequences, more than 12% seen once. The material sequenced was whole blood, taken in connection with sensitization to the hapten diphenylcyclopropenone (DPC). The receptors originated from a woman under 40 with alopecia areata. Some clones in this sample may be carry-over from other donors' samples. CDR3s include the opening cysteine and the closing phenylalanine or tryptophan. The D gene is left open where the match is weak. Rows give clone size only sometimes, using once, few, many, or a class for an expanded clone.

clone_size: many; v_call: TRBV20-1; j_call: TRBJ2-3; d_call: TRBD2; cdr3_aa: CSAPGLAGGDTQYF; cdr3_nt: TGCAGTGCCCCGGGACTAGCGGGAGGGGATACGCAGTATTTT
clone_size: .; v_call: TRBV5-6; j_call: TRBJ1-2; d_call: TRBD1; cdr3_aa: CASRKTGWNGYGYTF; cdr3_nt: TGTGCCAGCAGGAAGACAGGGTGGAATGGCTATGGCTACACCTTC
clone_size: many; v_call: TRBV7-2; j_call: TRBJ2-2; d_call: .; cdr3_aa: CASSRDTGELFF; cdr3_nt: TGTGCCAGCAGCCGGGACACCGGGGAGCTGTTTTTT
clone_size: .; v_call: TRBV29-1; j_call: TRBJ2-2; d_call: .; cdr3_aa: CCVVPDSPNTGELFF; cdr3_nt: TGCTGCGTTGTCCCGGACAGCCCGAACACCGGGGAGCTGTTTTTT
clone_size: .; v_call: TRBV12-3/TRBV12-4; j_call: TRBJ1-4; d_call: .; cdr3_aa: CASSLSRAGWVEKLFF; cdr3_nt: TGTGCCAGCAGTTTATCCCGGGCCGGGTGGGTGGAAAAACTGTTTTTT
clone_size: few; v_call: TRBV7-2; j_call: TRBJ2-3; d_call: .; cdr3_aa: CASTLTWEADTQYF; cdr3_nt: TGTGCCAGCACCCTTACTTGGGAGGCAGATACGCAGTATTTT
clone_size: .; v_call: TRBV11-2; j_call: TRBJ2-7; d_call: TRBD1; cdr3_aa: CASSLTPGQGDEQYF; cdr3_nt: TGTGCCAGCAGCTTAACCCCGGGACAGGGTGACGAGCAGTACTTC
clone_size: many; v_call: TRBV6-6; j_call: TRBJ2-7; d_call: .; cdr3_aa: CASSLYPRQTETYEQYF; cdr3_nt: TGTGCCAGCAGCCTTTATCCCCGACAAACAGAAACCTACGAGCAGTACTTC
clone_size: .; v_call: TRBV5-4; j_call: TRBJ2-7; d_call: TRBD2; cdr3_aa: CASSFGLAGLAYEQYF; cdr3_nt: TGTGCCAGCAGCTTCGGACTAGCGGGGCTTGCCTACGAGCAGTACTTC
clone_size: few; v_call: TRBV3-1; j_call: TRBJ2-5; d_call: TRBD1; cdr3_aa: CASSRGQVGETQYF; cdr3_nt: TGTGCCAGCAGTCGTGGACAGGTGGGAGAGACCCAGTACTTC
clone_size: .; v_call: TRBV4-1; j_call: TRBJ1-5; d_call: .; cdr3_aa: CASSQERLGSRGDAQHF; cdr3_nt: TGCGCCAGCAGCCAAGAGAGGCTAGGTTCCCGGGGAGATGCCCAGCATTTT
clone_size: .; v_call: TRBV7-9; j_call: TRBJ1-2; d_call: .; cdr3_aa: CASSLDPGLHGYTF; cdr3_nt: TGTGCCAGCAGCTTAGACCCAGGGCTTCACGGCTACACCTTC
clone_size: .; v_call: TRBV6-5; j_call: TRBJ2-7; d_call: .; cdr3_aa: CASSYSSQRSGEQYF; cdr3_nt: TGTGCCAGCAGTTACTCGAGTCAGAGGAGCGGGGAGCAGTACTTC
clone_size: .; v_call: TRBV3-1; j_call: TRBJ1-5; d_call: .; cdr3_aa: CASSQWAGQPQHF; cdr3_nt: TGTGCCAGCAGCCAATGGGCCGGGCAGCCCCAGCATTTT
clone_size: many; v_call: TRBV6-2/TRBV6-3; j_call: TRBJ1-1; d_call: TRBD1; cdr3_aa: CASSPDRGTEAFF; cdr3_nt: TGTGCCAGCAGTCCGGACAGGGGGACTGAAGCTTTCTTT
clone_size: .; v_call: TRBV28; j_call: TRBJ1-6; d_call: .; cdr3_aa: CASTLHQRNSPLHF; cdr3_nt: TGTGCCAGCACCCTTCACCAGAGGAATTCACCCCTCCACTTT